These 27 T cell receptor beta chains originate from one sample sequenced in a study of blood T cells in healthy people across ages. Together with a sample-barcoded 5' primer, a J-beta primer mix was included in a second PCR lasting about 7 to 11 cycles. TCRdb reprocessed the 5' RACE reads with MiXCR, giving one entry per CDR3 protein. The sample has 380,000 or so distinct CDR3 sequences; over 45% are singletons. The sample taken for sequencing was blood. The origin of the receptors is a man aged 60 to 69 in good health.

V usage is TRBV28 and J usage is TRBJ2-1, with D perhaps matching TRBD1 (6 bases). CDR3 size: 13 residues. V was trimmed by 7 bases and J by 7 bases, leaving 14 bases between them. Germline V gene lookup returns CDR1 MDHEN and CDR2 SYDVKM. CDR3 amino acids: CASKKGGRNEQFF. For the CDR3, the DNA is TGTGCCAGCAAGAAAGGGGGACGGAATGAGCAGTTCTTC.

Only a few counts were recorded for this clonotype. The rearrangement links TRBV12-3 or TRBV12-4 to TRBJ2-2; 7 nucleotides line up with TRBD2. The CDR3 runs 16 residues. J gave up 4 bases and V 6 bases, and 11 bases lay outside the gene matches. CDR3 region: CASSLWGSGGTGELFF. The CDR3 region has the DNA TGTGCCAGCAGCCTTTGGGGGTCGGGAGGCACCGGGGAGCTGTTTTTT.

On this clonotype: Without the conserved terminal phenylalanine or tryptophan, this CDR3 likely stems from a read error. The chain recombines TRBV20-1 with TRBJ2-1; perhaps TRBD2 as D (6 bases). V lost 6 bases to trimming and J lost 12 bases, with 24 bases between them. The CDR3 runs 14 residues. The V gene's germline CDR1 is DFQATT and CDR2 SNEGSKA (reference sequence). CDR3 amino acids: CSAPEKLASDGQFL. The CDR3 coding sequence is TGCAGTGCCCCTGAAAAATTAGCTAGCGATGGGCAGTTCTTG.

The rearrangement links TRBV12-3 or TRBV12-4 to TRBJ1-2; 7 nucleotides align to TRBD1. V gave up 3 bases and J gave up 6 bases; unmatched junction bases: 7. This CDR3 has 14 amino acids. The CDR3 loop reads CASSFRGTGDGYTF. CDR3 in DNA: TGTGCCAGCAGTTTCCGCGGTACAGGGGATGGCTACACCTTC.

The CDR3: CASTLIGTGKVEQYF. The DNA of the CDR3 is TGTGCCAGCACCCTGATCGGGACAGGGAAGGTCGAGCAGTACTTC. The chain carries TRBV6-6 and TRBJ2-7; TRBD1 matches 9 bases. The V segment lost 7 bases and the J segment 6 bases; nucleotides outside the gene matches: 13. Germline CDR1 and CDR2: MNHNY and SVGAGI (reference sequence). The CDR3 length is 15 residues.

J is TRBJ2-3 and V is TRBV7-2; 8 bases line up with TRBD1. The germline V gene has CDR1 SGHTA and CDR2 FQGNSA. CDR3 length: 15 amino acids. J gave up 2 bases and V 5 bases, and 6 bases lay outside the gene matches. DNA of the CDR3: TGTGCCAGCAGCGTAAGGGACAGGACCACAGATACGCAGTATTTT. Its translation: CASSVRDRTTDTQYF.

As to this clonotype: A read error may be the cause here, since a much bigger clone is one base away. The chain combines TRBV28 with TRBJ2-1, with 9 bases that match TRBD2. The V segment lost 6 bases and the J segment 9 bases; nucleotides outside the gene matches: 9. This CDR3 region has 14 residues. In germline, CDR1 is MDHEN, CDR2 SYDVKM. CDR3: CASRLLAGGGEQFF. For the CDR3, the DNA is TGTGCCAGCAGGTTACTGGCGGGAGGGGGTGAGCAGTTCTTC.

This clonotype came up once. The V gene is TRBV7-2, the J gene TRBJ2-7; no definite D call. Germline assignment: CDR1 SGHTA and CDR2 FQGNSA. The CDR3 spans 15 residues. V dropped 1 base and J dropped 7 bases, with 17 bases sitting between them. In DNA form, the CDR3 reads TGTGCCAGCAGCTTAGTCCTCCGTAGCTACAATGAGCAGTACTTC. This sequence encodes CASSLVLRSYNEQYF.

The rearrangement links TRBV29-1 to TRBJ2-5; D is perhaps TRBD2 (5 bases). CDR1 SQVTM and CDR2 ANQGSEA come from the germline V gene. V shed 4 bases and J shed 5 bases, with 17 bases lying between them. The CDR3 runs 14 residues. The CDR3 loop is CSVAGSGGRETQYF. The CDR3 DNA is TGCAGCGTTGCAGGATCCGGCGGGCGGGAGACCCAGTACTTC.

V gene TRBV9 combines with J gene TRBJ2-3; D is perhaps TRBD2 (6 bases). The CDR3 consists of 16 residues. The germline V gene has CDR1 SGDLS and CDR2 YYNGEE. V was clipped by 0 bases and J by 1 base, with 12 bases between them. The CDR3 coding sequence is TGTGCCAGCAGCGTAGGCCAGCGGGTTCGCACAGATACGCAGTATTTT. As protein: CASSVGQRVRTDTQYF.

The chain has TRBV29-1 and TRBJ2-7; perhaps D is TRBD1 or TRBD2 (7 bases each). CDR1 SQVTM and CDR2 ANQGSEA come from the germline V gene. The V gene lost 7 bases and the J gene lost 3 bases, with 19 bases spanning the gap. This CDR3 has 14 amino acids. CDR3 amino acids: CSAQGQAGVYEQYF. For the CDR3, the DNA is TGCAGCGCCCAAGGACAGGCGGGAGTCTACGAGCAGTACTTC.

The table lists this clonotype with a count of one. This likely comes from a read error, as the CDR3 has no conserved phenylalanine or tryptophan at its end. The chain has TRBV28 and TRBJ1-1; the D gene is possibly TRBD1 (6 bases). Trimming took off 7 bases at V and 11 bases at J, with 14 bases between the two ends. The germline CDR1 and CDR2 sequences are MDHEN and SYDVKM. This CDR3 has 11 residues. The chain's CDR3 is CASTQGFAAFS. The CDR3 DNA follows: TGTGCCAGCACGCAGGGGTTTGCGGCTTTCTCT.

V gene TRBV20-1 combines with J gene TRBJ2-3; D is unresolved. Germline-derived CDR1 and CDR2 are DFQATT and SNEGSKA (reference sequence). This CDR3 is built from 12 residues. Trimming shortened V by 3 bases and J by 4 bases, and 8 bases separated the two germline ends. The CDR3 DNA is TGCAGTGCTAGTCATGAAGCAGATACGCAGTATTTT. Translation gives CSASHEADTQYF.

This clonotype was seen repeatedly, ten times or more. The chain joins TRBV7-8 to TRBJ2-1; no reliable D call. The CDR3 runs 14 residues. V lost 2 bases to trimming and J lost 3 bases, with 8 bases between them. The germline gives CDR1 SGHVS, CDR2 FQNEAQ. Written as DNA, the CDR3 is TGTGCCAGCAGCTTACGCGGACGCTACAATGAGCAGTTCTTC. It codes for CASSLRGRYNEQFF. Using reference TRBV7-8 and TRBJ2-1 for the parts outside the CDR3, the full variable domain is GAGVSQSPRYKVAKRGQDVALRCDPISGHVSLFWYQQALGQGPEFLTYFQNEAQLDKSGLPSDRFFAERPEGSVSTLKIQRTQQEDSAVYLCASSLRGRYNEQFFGPGTRLTVL.

This rearrangement joins TRBV5-1 to TRBJ1-1; 8 nucleotides align to TRBD1. This CDR3 has 15 residues. Per germline, CDR1 SGHRS and CDR2 YFSETQ. V lost 2 bases to trimming and J lost 0 bases; unmatched junction nucleotides: 3. CDR3 nucleotides: TGCGCCAGCAGCTTTGAGACAGGGGTGAACACTGAAGCTTTCTTT. Its protein is CASSFETGVNTEAFF.

This chain uses TRBV28 with TRBJ1-5, with TRBD1 as a possible D gene (5 bases). The length of the CDR3 is 14 residues. The germline CDR1 and CDR2 sequences are MDHEN and SYDVKM. The V and J ends lost 6 bases and 1 base respectively, with 10 bases between them. The CDR3 is CASRERGSNQPQHF. The CDR3 bases are TGTGCCAGCAGGGAACGGGGGAGCAATCAGCCCCAGCATTTT.

This clonotype has a handful of counts. The CDR3 sequence: CASSQDRSGGFDEQYF. Written as DNA, the CDR3 is TGTGCCAGCAGCCAAGATCGGAGCGGGGGTTTCGACGAGCAGTACTTC. V and J are TRBV4-2 and TRBJ2-7; 8 nucleotides agree with TRBD2. J gave up 5 bases and V 0 bases, and 9 bases lay outside the gene matches. The CDR3 sequence is 16 residues long. The germline CDR1 and CDR2 sequences are LGHNA and YNFKEQ.

CDR3 sequence reads: CASSLSDGAYEQYF. CDR3 coding DNA: TGTGCCAGCAGTTTATCGGACGGAGCCTACGAGCAGTACTTC. The chain combines TRBV27 with TRBJ2-7; D is undetermined. The germline gives CDR1 MNHEY, CDR2 SMNVEV (reference sequence). The CDR3 loop spans 14 amino acids. V lost 0 bases and J lost 2, with 8 bases in between.

Concerning this clonotype: One base away lies a much larger clone, so this may be a sequencing read error. The chain carries TRBV7-2 and TRBJ2-5, with D uncertain. The CDR3 is 14 amino acids. Germline CDR1 and CDR2: SGHTA and FQGNSA. The CDR3 spells CACSPTITEPSQYF. The CDR3, as DNA: TGTGCCTGCAGCCCCACGATTACGGAACCCTCCCAGTACTTC.

The rearrangement links TRBV6-1 to TRBJ2-2; D could derive from TRBD1 or TRBD2 (5 bases each). The CDR3 runs to 15 residues. Germline V gives CDR1 MNHNS, CDR2 SASEGT. Trimming shortened V by 6 bases and J by 10 bases, and 21 bases separated the two germline ends. The CDR3 sequence is CASRDSASGTKELFF. In DNA form, the CDR3 reads TGTGCCAGCAGAGACAGTGCTTCTGGGACCAAGGAGCTGTTTTTT.

The gene calls are TRBV5-1 and TRBJ2-3; maybe TRBD2 (6 bases). The CDR3 sequence is 15 residues long. V was shortened by 4 bases and J by 2 bases, with 14 bases between the two germline ends. The germline V gene has CDR1 SGHRS and CDR2 YFSETQ. CDR3 protein: CASSGGTEDTDTQYF. The CDR3 DNA sequence: TGCGCCAGCAGCGGGGGGACCGAAGACACAGATACGCAGTATTTT. Drawing the rest from reference TRBV5-1 and TRBJ2-3, the complete variable domain is KAGVTQTPRYLIKTRGQQVTLSCSPISGHRSVSWYQQTPGQGLQFLFEYFSETQRNKGNFPGRFSGRQFSNSRSEMNVSTLELGDSALYLCASSGGTEDTDTQYFGPGTRLTVL.

This sequence joins TRBV25-1 and TRBJ2-5; weak D call: TRBD1 (6 bases). There are 15 residues in the CDR3. The germline V gene encodes CDR1 MGHDK and CDR2 SYGVNS. V was pared by 3 bases and J by 4 bases, with 15 bases between. The CDR3 DNA reads as TGTGCCAGCAGTGAGACCCAGGGGCTCGGAGAGACCCAGTACTTC. Its protein product is CASSETQGLGETQYF.

The chain is built from TRBV20-1 and TRBJ2-3, with 12 positions matching TRBD2. CDR3 size: 16 residues. Losses at the gene ends were 5 bases for V and 0 bases for J; bases not matched to a gene: 6. Germline assignment: CDR1 DFQATT and CDR2 SNEGSKA (reference sequence). CDR3 DNA: TGCAGTGCTCCGACTAGCGGGGGCCTAAGCACAGATACGCAGTATTTT. It encodes CSAPTSGGLSTDTQYF.

This chain joins TRBV6-4 and TRBJ2-1; 12 bases fit TRBD2. The ends lost 6 bases at V and 9 bases at J; junction bases unmatched: 6. The germline gives CDR1 MRHNA, CDR2 SNTAGT. The length of the CDR3 is 14 residues. The CDR3 spells CASRLAGGLGEQFF. In nucleotides, the CDR3 is TGTGCCAGCAGGCTAGCGGGGGGGTTGGGTGAGCAGTTCTTC.

CDR3 sequence reads: CASSPQGLANTGELFF. CDR3 in DNA: TGTGCCAGCAGCCCGCAAGGACTAGCGAACACCGGGGAGCTGTTTTTT. The chain is built from TRBV7-9 and TRBJ2-2; 7 nucleotides line up with TRBD2. CDR3 length: 16 amino acids. The junction had 6 bases not matched to a gene; V was cut back by 5 bases and J by 0 bases. CDR1 is SEHNR, CDR2 FQNEAQ, per germline (reference sequence).

The table lists this clonotype with a few counts. The chain employs TRBV29-1 and TRBJ2-1; D may be TRBD2 (5 bases). The CDR3 is 13 residues long. Germline CDR1 reads SQVTM; CDR2 reads ANQGSEA. Trimming cost V 3 bases and J 7 bases, with 13 bases left between them. This CDR3 reads CSVDVGLPNEQFF. The CDR3 region has the DNA TGCAGCGTTGATGTAGGACTTCCTAATGAGCAGTTCTTC.

This sequence joins TRBV20-1 and TRBJ2-1, with 10 bases matching TRBD2. After removal of 0 bases from V and 0 bases from J, the junction contained 11 bases not matched to a gene. The CDR3 runs 19 residues. CDR1 and CDR2 from the germline V gene are DFQATT and SNEGSKA (reference sequence). In DNA, the CDR3 is TGCAGTGCTAGAGATCTGATAGCGGGAGGCTCAAGCTCCTACAATGAGCAGTTCTTC. As protein: CSARDLIAGGSSSYNEQFF.